These T cell receptor beta chains were read from a single sample in a study of breast tumors, draining lymph nodes, adjacent tissues. TCRdb redid the calling of the multiplex PCR reads with MiXCR, one entry per CDR3 protein. Of more than 200,000 distinct CDR3 sequences detected, around 32% appear once; the ten largest clones hold about 1.4%. The specimen was axillary lymph node tissue. These receptors all come from a female donor with breast cancer. Some clones in this sample may be carry-over from other donors' samples. The CDR3 runs from the conserved cysteine through the conserved F or W. A D gene is named only where the DNA matches it firmly. Clone sizes are given selectively: once, few, many, or a class where the clone is expanded.

v_call	clone_size	j_call	d_call	cdr3_nt	cdr3_aa
TRBV9	many	TRBJ2-1	-	TGTGCCAGCAGCCCCCAAGGAGGGGGGAAAGGAAACAATGAGCAGTTCTTC	CASSPQGGGKGNNEQFF
TRBV25-1	many	TRBJ2-1	TRBD2	TGTGCCAGCAGCCTAGCGGGAGCCTCCCATGAGCAGTTCTTC	CASSLAGASHEQFF
TRBV5-5	many	TRBJ2-7	-	TGTGCCAGCAGCTTGGCCGTCGGGCGGAACGAGCAGTACTTC	CASSLAVGRNEQYF
TRBV6-4	many	TRBJ2-2	-	TGTGCCAGCAGTATTACTAGTACCGGGGAGCTGTTTTTT	CASSITSTGELFF
TRBV19	-	TRBJ1-5	TRBD1	TGTGCCAGTAGTATGGGAGGCGGGGCGGACAGGTCCCAGCATTTT	CASSMGGGADRSQHF
TRBV29-1	many	TRBJ1-5	-	TGCAGCGTTGTTACCTCGGGTATAACCAGCGGGGATCAGCCCCAGCATTTT	CSVVTSGITSGDQPQHF
TRBV9	many	TRBJ2-1	-	TGTGCCAGCGGCGTAGGAGAAACAATGAAGCAGTTCTTC	CASGVGETMKQFF
TRBV19	-	TRBJ2-5	-	TGTGCCAGTAGACACGGAGAGACCCAGTACTTC	CASRHGETQYF
TRBV7-9	few	TRBJ1-1	-	TGTGCCAGCAGCCGGACAGAGAAATCGACTGAAGCTTTCTTT	CASSRTEKSTEAFF
TRBV6-6	-	TRBJ1-3	-	TGTGCCAGCAGTCGTGGGGGTGGGTCTGGAAACACCATATATTTT	CASSRGGGSGNTIYF
TRBV5-4	-	TRBJ2-7	TRBD1	TGTGCCAGCAGCTTAGAGGGGGCGGGCGAGCAGTCCTTC	CASSLEGAGEQSF
TRBV19	many	TRBJ1-5	-	TGTGCCAGTAGTATCATCGGGGAACAGCCCCAGCATTTT	CASSIIGEQPQHF
TRBV7-8	many	TRBJ2-7	TRBD1	TGTGCCAGCAGCTTGACAGGGGATGGGCTCGAGCAGTACTTC	CASSLTGDGLEQYF
TRBV2	-	TRBJ2-7	-	TGTGCCAGCAGTGTTCGACAGGGAGGGATTTACGAGCAGTACTTC	CASSVRQGGIYEQYF
TRBV11-2	few	TRBJ2-1	TRBD2	TGTGCCAGCAGCGGCAGTAGCGGGACCTCCTACAATGAGCAGTTCTTC	CASSGSSGTSYNEQFF
TRBV7-7	-	TRBJ2-1	-	TGTGCTAGCAGCTTAGGGTGGGGGAACAATGAGCAGTTCTTC	CASSLGWGNNEQFF
TRBV30	many	TRBJ2-1	-	TGTGCCTGGAGTCTGGGGGCGCGCAATGAGCAGTTCTTC	CAWSLGARNEQFF
TRBV28	many	TRBJ2-3	TRBD2	TGTGCCAGCAGTTTGGCGGGAGCAGATACGCAGTATTTT	CASSLAGADTQYF
TRBV7-9	many	TRBJ1-4	-	TGTGCCAGCAGCTTTGGTTCAACTAATGAAAAACTGTTTTTT	CASSFGSTNEKLFF
TRBV4-1	-	TRBJ2-3	TRBD2	TGCGCCAGCAGCCAAGCGATTAGCGGGAGTTCCAATGAGCAGTATTTT	CASSQAISGSSNEQYF
TRBV9	many	TRBJ2-3	TRBD2	TGTGCCAGCAGCAAAGCGGGGACTAGGGGACCAGATACGCAGTATTTT	CASSKAGTRGPDTQYF
TRBV19	many	TRBJ1-5	-	TGTGCCAGTAGTGCGCGAAGGGGTAATCAGCCCCAGCATTTT	CASSARRGNQPQHF
TRBV9	many	TRBJ2-7	-	TGTGCCAGCAGCCCCTCGGGCAGCTCCTACGAGCAGTACTTC	CASSPSGSSYEQYF
TRBV25-1	many	TRBJ2-7	TRBD2	TGTGCCAGCAGTGAATCGGGGGGAGGGAGGGACGAGCAGTACTTC	CASSESGGGRDEQYF
TRBV5-1	many	TRBJ2-5	-	TGCGCCAGCAGCTTGGGACGGACCCAGTACTTC	CASSLGRTQYF
TRBV10-3	-	TRBJ1-1	-	TGTGCCATCATCGGCAGGGGAGGAACTGAAGCTTTCTTT	CAIIGRGGTEAFF
TRBV11-2	once	TRBJ1-1	-	TGTGCCAGCAGACGAGGGGGGTTCCCTGAAGCTTTCTTT	CASRRGGFPEAFF
TRBV29-1	-	TRBJ2-5	TRBD1	TGCAGCTTGGGGCACGGGACAGATCAAGAGACCCAGTACTTC	CSLGHGTDQETQYF
TRBV7-3	once	TRBJ1-5	-	TGTGCCAGCAGCTCCCCGTCGGCGGGAGGCAATCAGCCCCAGCATTTT	CASSSPSAGGNQPQHF
TRBV5-1	many	TRBJ2-7	TRBD1	TGCGCCAGCAGCGATGGGGTCAGGGGGCCAAGCTCCTACGAGCAGTACTTC	CASSDGVRGPSSYEQYF
TRBV28	-	TRBJ2-1	TRBD1	TGTGCCAGCAGACTGCCGGGACAGGGGGCCTGGGACAATGAGCAGTTCTTC	CASRLPGQGAWDNEQFF
TRBV7-8	many	TRBJ2-3	-	TGTGCCAGCAGCTTAACTAGAAACACAGATACGCAGTATTTT	CASSLTRNTDTQYF
TRBV11-3	-	TRBJ2-5	-	TGTGCCAGCAGCCCTCAGGGGCAGGCGACCCAGTACTTC	CASSPQGQATQYF
TRBV5-1	many	TRBJ2-5	-	TGCGCCAGCAGCTCTTACACAGGGTCACAAGAGACCCAGTACTTC	CASSSYTGSQETQYF
TRBV5-6	many	TRBJ1-2	-	TGTGCCAGCAGCCACTACCCCAGGGGAGGCAACTATGGCTACACCTTC	CASSHYPRGGNYGYTF
TRBV10-3	-	TRBJ2-5	TRBD2	TGCGTTTCCCGAGGAGCGGGAGGGGGAGGAACCCAAGACTTT	CVSRGAGGGGTQDF
TRBV7-6	many	TRBJ2-7	-	TGTGCCAGCAGCACTGGGTATGAGCAGTACTTC	CASSTGYEQYF
TRBV24-1	-	TRBJ2-1	-	TGTGCCACCAGTGATTTGGACTTCTCCTACAATGAGCAGTTCTTC	CATSDLDFSYNEQFF
TRBV5-1	-	TRBJ2-2	-	-	CASSERWDSSYEQYFGPGTGELFF
TRBV20-1	many	TRBJ1-5	-	TGCAGTGCTAGTATAGCAGGCGGTCAGCCCCAGCATTTT	CSASIAGGQPQHF
TRBV20-1	-	TRBJ2-7	TRBD2	TGCAGTGCTGAATCCGGGACTAGCGGGACAGGCTACGAGCAGTACTTC	CSAESGTSGTGYEQYF
TRBV7-8	-	TRBJ2-3	TRBD2	TGTGCCAGCGCCACAGCGGGAGGGCCGGGAACAGATACGCAGTATTTT	CASATAGGPGTDTQYF
TRBV15	many	TRBJ2-3	-	TGTGCCACCAGCTTCGGCGGGATTAGCACAGATACGCAGTATTTT	CATSFGGISTDTQYF
TRBV9	-	TRBJ1-6	-	-	CASGVADGNSPLPF
TRBV6-5	many	TRBJ2-7	TRBD1	TGTGCCAGCAGACCAGGGGGTGGGTACGAGCAGTACTTC	CASRPGGGYEQYF